This TCR beta chain was identified in a study of T cells in Graves' hyperthyroidism and ophthalmopathy. On this clonotype: Its target is not known.

General observations from the study: Most expanded thyroid clonotypes above 0.001 also appeared in blood.

V shed 8 bases, J shed 2 bases, and the junction held 12 bases outside the gene matches. Looked up from germline, CDR1 is SEHNR and CDR2 is FQNEAQ (reference sequence). The CDR3 spans 16 residues. What was amplified from RNA transcripts were TCR beta CDR3 regions. First-round RT-PCR with HTBI primers amplified the TCR CDR3 region. TCRdb re-called the multiplex PCR reads through MiXCR, storing one row per CDR3 protein. The sample includes roughly 250,000 distinct CDR3 sequences, about 16% seen only once; the top ten take more than 25%. The TCR sequence derives from a woman aged 18-35 years with Graves' ophthalmopathy. J is TRBJ1-2 and V is TRBV7-9; 9 nucleotides match TRBD1. Sequenced material: blood. The CDR3 reads CASSLGQGRGNYGYTF. The DNA for the CDR3 is TGTGCCAGCTCACTGGGACAGGGTCGAGGAAACTATGGCTACACCTTC.